Sequencing of this T cell receptor beta chain was carried out in a study of blood T cell repertoires in COVID-19. Whole-study context: The study drew acute and convalescent COVID-19 samples from the United States, Italy and Spain.

Per the original data handling: Estimation of nucleated cell counts relied on the amplification of reference gene primers. Here immunoSEQ multiplex PCR was the method, and the copy in TCRdb shows in-frame clones only, minus some. V and J calls and clone size are copied from that table; D and trimming were computed from the DNA. Of about 170,000 clones detected, more than 60% appear once; the ten largest clones hold roughly 7.5%. The germline V gene has CDR1 MGHRA and CDR2 YSYEKL. Trimming at V came to 5 bases and at J to 3 bases, leaving 10 bases not matched to a gene. The CDR3 runs to 17 residues. This clone was seen once.

Sequencing was carried out using peripheral blood. This chain uses TRBV4-1 with TRBJ1-2, with 12 bases identical to TRBD1. This sequence originates from a man in his sixties with acute or convalescent COVID-19. The CDR3 DNA is TGCGCCAGCAGCACCCCGGGACAGGGGGCGCGAGACTATGGCTACACCTTC. It translates to CASSTPGQGARDYGYTF.